The 8 T cell receptor beta chains in this list originate from one sample, sequenced in a study of T cells in localized non-small cell lung cancer. Profiling relied on immunoSEQ multiplex PCR, and the TCRdb table lists in-frame clones only, not all of them. The data show 35,000 to 50,000 clones, roughly 90% seen once. Sequencing used PBMCs, obtained before any cancer treatment. These receptors all stem from a woman aged 35 to 75 with stage II lung adenocarcinoma.

The chain couples TRBV28 to TRBJ1-1; D is unresolved. Trimming removed 4 bases at V and 1 base at J, with 7 bases between. The length of the CDR3 is 13 residues. CDR1 and CDR2 (germline): MDHEN, SYDVKM. CDR3 nucleotide sequence: TGTGCCAGCAGTTCAGGTTGGAACACTGAAGCTTTCTTT. Translated: CASSSGWNTEAFF.

This clone was detected only once. The chain combines TRBV28 with TRBJ2-7; 7 nucleotides agree with TRBD1. Unmatched junction bases numbered 5, after V lost 5 bases and J lost 1 base. The length of the CDR3 is 14 residues. The germline gives CDR1 MDHEN, CDR2 SYDVKM. CDR3 protein: CASSPGGQSYEQYF. The CDR3 nucleotides read TGTGCCAGCAGTCCAGGGGGACAGTCCTACGAGCAGTACTTC.

The chain employs TRBV28 and TRBJ1-2; D is uncertain. Germline V gene lookup returns CDR1 MDHEN and CDR2 SYDVKM. The germline V and J ends were trimmed by 5 bases and 2 bases, with 12 bases remaining between them. The CDR3 runs 14 residues. The CDR3 here is CASSTPGFNYGYTF. CDR3 DNA sequence: TGTGCCAGCAGTACCCCGGGCTTCAACTATGGCTACACCTTC.

The chain employs TRBV6-6 and TRBJ2-4; TRBD1 might be the D (6 bases). Trimming pared 8 bases from V and 7 bases from J, leaving 9 bases between. CDR1 is MNHNY, CDR2 SVGAGI, per germline (reference sequence). The CDR3 runs 11 residues. The DNA of the CDR3 is TGTGCCAGCTCAGGGGTCAACATTCAGTACTTC. Protein product: CASSGVNIQYF.

The chain employs TRBV19 and TRBJ1-1; 8 positions agree with TRBD1. The CDR3 runs to 13 residues. V trimming: 7 bases; J trimming: 4 bases; junction bases outside the gene matches: 5. Germline V gives CDR1 LNHDA, CDR2 SQIVND (reference sequence). The CDR3 protein is CASTVDRATEAFF. In DNA form, the CDR3 reads TGTGCCAGTACCGTGGACAGGGCCACTGAAGCTTTCTTT.

The genes are TRBV19 and TRBJ1-1, with D maybe TRBD1 (6 bases). Trimming removed 6 bases at V and 1 base at J, with 12 bases between. The CDR3 is 14 residues long. Germline V lookup: CDR1 LNHDA, CDR2 SQIVND (reference sequence). The CDR3 sequence: CASRPRTANTEAFF. The CDR3 nucleotides are TGTGCCAGTAGACCCCGGACAGCGAACACTGAAGCTTTCTTT. Drawing the rest from reference TRBV19 and TRBJ1-1, the complete variable domain is DGGITQSPKYLFRKEGQNVTLSCEQNLNHDAMYWYRQDPGQGLRLIYYSQIVNDFQKGDIAEGYSVSREKKESFPLTVTSAQKNPTAFYLCASRPRTANTEAFFGQGTRLTVV.

J is TRBJ2-7 and V is TRBV6-1, with D possibly TRBD2 on 6 matching bases. Trimming shortened V by 11 bases and J by 2 bases, and 13 bases separated the two germline ends. The CDR3 runs 12 residues. The V gene's germline CDR1 is MNHNS and CDR2 SASEGT. CDR3 sequence: CALTGLTYEQYF. DNA of the CDR3: TGTGCCTTAACAGGACTAACCTACGAGCAGTACTTC.

The chain links TRBV19 to TRBJ1-1; 8 positions match TRBD1. In germline, CDR1 is LNHDA, CDR2 SQIVND (reference sequence). The J segment lost 2 bases and the V segment lost 3 bases, leaving 8 bases of the junction unmatched. This CDR3 contains 16 residues. The CDR3 reads CASSIRTGRINTEAFF. The DNA of the CDR3 is TGTGCCAGTAGTATTCGGACAGGGAGGATCAACACTGAAGCTTTCTTT.